This T cell receptor (beta chain) was retrieved from a study of blood T cell repertoires in COVID-19 (TCRdb year 2020). Turning to the overall study: Samples from collaborators originated in the United States, Italy and Spain and spanned both the acute and convalescent phases of COVID-19. The prospective study material was composed of cDNA or gDNA derived from T cells, B-cell-depleted T cells, or PBMCs. Subjects who had been exposed to COVID-19, were actively infected with it, or had recovered from it provided the deeply sampled blood TCRbeta repertoires that made up the dataset. The repertoires were released in a freely available public database intended as a resource for research on the immune response to SARS-CoV-2. The samples were drawn from two sources: the first 160 participants of the ongoing ImmuneRACE study, and 1,200 or so subjects contributed by 6 global collaborators. Nearly every sample came with metadata listing a de-identified subject ID, COVID-19 status, age in years and sex. Where available, HLA class I and class II types were taken from metadata supplied by the sample provider and were not determined by assay-based typing.

Here is what the overall study found, with its caveats: How much clinical and demographic metadata was included differed by source and by participant, and the metadata was provided uncurated.

Whole blood was collected in K2EDTA tubes by collaborating institutions according to the institutions' own protocols. For TCRbeta analysis, collaborators shipped samples as frozen whole blood, isolated PBMCs, or DNA extracted from either of those sample types. TCRbeta CDR3 regions were amplified from genomic DNA using the immunoSEQ Assay, a bias-controlled multiplex PCR. The source study handled its data this way. The number of nucleated cells in each sample was estimated by amplification of reference gene primers within the assay. To quantify the absolute abundance of each unique TCRbeta CDR3 rearrangement, sequence reads were collapsed and filtered. For each sample, productive Simpson clonality was calculated as the square root of Simpson's diversity index across productive rearrangements. Sourced from immuneACCESS, this table was stored by TCRdb with only in-frame sequences that have V and J called. A share of the clones is absent; for the studies checked, an unresolved V gene accounts for under half, and the remainder has no known explanation. The V and J calls and clone size come from that table; D and trimming were worked out from the DNA. The sample table contains roughly 110,000 clones; only one count was recorded for 81% of them. The ten largest make up more than 9% of the sample.

About this clone itself: Its antigen is currently not known. No much larger clone is present one base from it, and per-base qualities are unavailable.

The CDR3 runs 16 residues from the cysteine to the phenylalanine. Only the CDR3 DNA stays, 48 bases, in frame from base 1. The germline V gene supplies CDR1 SGHNT and CDR2 YENEEA. V lost 5 bases and J lost 6 bases; the stretch between them is 23 bases long. The clonotype originates from a human donor in a cohort sampled during active COVID-19. The rearrangement combines TRBV11-3 with TRBJ2-7; the D region possibly corresponds to TRBD1 (6 bases align). Material for sequencing was peripheral blood. The DNA sequence is as follows: TGTGCCAGCAGCCCACGCGGTGGCAGGGGTTCTTCCGAGCAGTACTTC. This sequence encodes CASSPRGGRGSSEQYF. The full variable domain, completed from the reference TRBV11-3 and TRBJ2-7 proteins outside the CDR3, reads EAGVVQSPRYKIIEKKQPVAFWCNPISGHNTLYWYLQNLGQGPELLIRYENEEAVDDSQLPKDRFSAERLKGVDSTLKIQPAELGDSAVYLCASSPRGGRGSSEQYFGPGTRLTVT.